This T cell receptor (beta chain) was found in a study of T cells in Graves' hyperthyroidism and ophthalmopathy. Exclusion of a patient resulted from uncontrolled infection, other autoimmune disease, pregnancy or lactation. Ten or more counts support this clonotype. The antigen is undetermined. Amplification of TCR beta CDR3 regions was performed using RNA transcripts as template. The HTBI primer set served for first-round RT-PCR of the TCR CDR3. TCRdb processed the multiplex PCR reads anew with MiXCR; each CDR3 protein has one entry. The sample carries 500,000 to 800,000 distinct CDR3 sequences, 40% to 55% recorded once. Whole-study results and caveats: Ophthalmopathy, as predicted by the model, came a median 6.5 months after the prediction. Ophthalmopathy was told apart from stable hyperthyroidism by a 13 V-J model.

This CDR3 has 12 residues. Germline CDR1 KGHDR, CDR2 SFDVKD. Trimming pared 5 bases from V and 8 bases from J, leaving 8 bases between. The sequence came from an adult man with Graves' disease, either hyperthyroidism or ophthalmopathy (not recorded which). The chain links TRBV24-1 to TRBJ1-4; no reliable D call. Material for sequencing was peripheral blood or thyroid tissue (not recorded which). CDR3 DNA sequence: TGTGCCACCAGTGGAACAGCCGAAAAACTGTTTTTT. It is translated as CATSGTAEKLFF.